A single sample gave rise to the 23 T cell receptor beta chains below, sequenced in a study of blood T cell repertoires in COVID-19. Sequencing was performed with immunoSEQ multiplex PCR; in TCRdb, only in-frame clones are kept and a portion is missing. The profile shows 65,000 or so clones, around 90% of them singletons. Specimen: peripheral blood. The origin of the receptors is a human donor with acute or convalescent COVID-19. The donor label of this sample is uncertain.

The chain is built from TRBV27 and TRBJ2-3, with D perhaps TRBD2 (7 bases). Germline-derived CDR1 and CDR2 are MNHEY and SMNVEV (reference sequence). This CDR3 contains 15 residues. V lost 7 bases and J 1 base, leaving 15 bases between the germline ends. DNA for the CDR3: TGTGCCAGCACCCTAGGGGGGGCCCGCACAGATACGCAGTATTTT. Protein sequence: CASTLGGARTDTQYF.

The CDR3 reads CASSSTGGNEQFF. DNA for the CDR3: TGTGCCAGCAGCTCAACAGGGGGAAATGAGCAGTTCTTC. J is TRBJ2-1 and V is TRBV7-2; 8 bases map to TRBD1. The CDR3 is made up of 13 amino acids. J lost 7 bases, V lost 4 bases, and 3 bases had no gene match. Germline V CDR1 and CDR2: SGHTA, FQGNSA.

The chain recombines TRBV19 with TRBJ2-7, with 7 positions matching TRBD1. After removal of 5 bases from V and 6 bases from J, the junction contained 13 bases not matched to a gene. This CDR3 spans 15 amino acids. Germline loops: CDR1 LNHDA, CDR2 SQIVND (reference sequence). The CDR3 coding sequence is TGTGCCAGTAGTCCGAACAGGGGAGAGATCGGCGAGCAGTACTTC. It codes for CASSPNRGEIGEQYF.

The chain is built from TRBV9 and TRBJ1-5; TRBD1 is a possible D gene (5 bases). Per the germline V gene, CDR1 is SGDLS and CDR2 is YYNGEE. V was cut by 1 base and J by 4 bases, with 18 bases left in between. CDR3 length: 17 residues. The CDR3, as DNA: TGTGCCAGCAGCGTAACAGTTGGGCAGGGTGGTAATCAGCCCCAGCATTTT. Translation: CASSVTVGQGGNQPQHF.

The CDR3 loop is CASSRSGQLYSNQPQHF. CDR3 DNA: TGTGCCAGCAGCCGCAGCGGACAGCTCTATAGCAATCAGCCCCAGCATTTT. The chain uses TRBV6-2 or TRBV6-3 and TRBJ1-5; possible D gene TRBD1, 6 bases. CDR1 and CDR2 (germline): MNHEY, SVGEGT. This CDR3 has 17 residues. The V end lost 6 bases, the J end lost 0 bases, and 18 bases lay between the germline ends.

The chain is built from TRBV6-5 and TRBJ2-7, with D uncertain. The germline V and J ends were trimmed by 5 bases and 5 bases, with 16 bases remaining between them. The V gene's germline CDR1 is MNHEY and CDR2 SVGAGI. The CDR3 contains 14 residues. This CDR3 is CASSRDGGLHEQYV. The CDR3 DNA reads TGTGCCAGCAGTCGCGACGGCGGCCTCCACGAGCAGTACGTC.

A few counts support this clone. The V and J genes are TRBV27 and TRBJ1-2, with 8 bases matching TRBD1. The CDR3 totals 15 residues. Per the germline V gene, CDR1 is MNHEY and CDR2 is SMNVEV (reference sequence). V dropped 3 bases and J dropped 5; count of bases not matched to a gene: 8. CDR3 residues: CASSFEQGVAYGYTF. DNA for the CDR3: TGTGCCAGCAGTTTTGAACAGGGGGTAGCTTATGGCTACACCTTC.

The genes are TRBV12-3 or TRBV12-4 and TRBJ2-1; D is possibly TRBD2 (6 bases). The CDR3 sequence is 12 residues long. Between the trimmed V and J ends, which lost 9 bases and 2 bases, there was a span of 8 bases. This CDR3 reads CASGGAYNEQFF. In nucleotides, the CDR3 is TGTGCCAGTGGCGGGGCCTACAATGAGCAGTTCTTC.

The chain carries TRBV7-9 and TRBJ1-6, with 7 positions matching TRBD1. V trimming: 1 base; J trimming: 6 bases; junction bases outside the gene matches: 3. The germline CDR1 and CDR2 sequences are SEHNR and FQNEAQ (reference sequence). This CDR3 is built from 15 residues. In DNA form, the CDR3 reads TGTGCCAGCAGCTTAGGGGCAGGGGGTAATTCACCCCTCCACTTT. Amino acid sequence: CASSLGAGGNSPLHF.

The genes are TRBV10-3 and TRBJ1-2; no clear D. This CDR3 is 13 amino acids long. V was clipped by 0 bases and J by 7 bases, with 9 bases between them. From germline, CDR1 is ENHRY and CDR2 SYGVKD. CDR3 in DNA: TGTGCCATCAGTGAGTCCGGGTCGCGTGGCTACACCTTC. Residues: CAISESGSRGYTF.

V is TRBV7-9 and J is TRBJ2-3; tentatively, D is TRBD1 (7 bases). The germline V gene encodes CDR1 SEHNR and CDR2 FQNEAQ (reference sequence). The CDR3 sequence is 15 residues long. V was clipped by 5 bases and J by 8 bases, with 20 bases between them. The CDR3, as DNA: TGTGCCAGCAGCCAAATAGGGACAGAGGGACTTACGCAGTATTTT. Its translation: CASSQIGTEGLTQYF.

The rearrangement joins TRBV7-8 to TRBJ1-6; TRBD1 agrees at 9 bases. V lost 6 bases, J lost 5 bases, and 8 bases stayed unmatched. CDR1 SGHVS and CDR2 FQNEAQ come from the germline V gene. This CDR3 has 16 residues. The CDR3 region is CASRQRDRDNNSPLHF. The CDR3 DNA follows: TGTGCCAGCAGGCAACGGGACAGGGACAATAATTCACCCCTCCACTTT.

The chain employs TRBV19 and TRBJ1-2, with D unclear. The germline V and J ends were trimmed by 2 bases and 9 bases, with 19 bases remaining between them. Germline assignment: CDR1 LNHDA and CDR2 SQIVND (reference sequence). This CDR3 is built from 15 residues. CDR3 sequence (DNA): TGTGCCAGTAGTATACGGGATGGCCAGCTATGGAGCTACACCTTC. Translation gives CASSIRDGQLWSYTF. Full variable domain (outside the CDR3, taken from reference TRBV19 and TRBJ1-2): DGGITQSPKYLFRKEGQNVTLSCEQNLNHDAMYWYRQDPGQGLRLIYYSQIVNDFQKGDIAEGYSVSREKKESFPLTVTSAQKNPTAFYLCASSIRDGQLWSYTFGSGTRLTVV.

The J gene is TRBJ2-2, the V gene TRBV19; possible D gene TRBD1, 5 bases. V was pared by 6 bases and J by 5 bases, with 19 bases between. CDR1 and CDR2 (germline): LNHDA, SQIVND (reference sequence). The CDR3 sequence is 16 residues long. CDR3 protein: CASRVGNRILTGELFF. The CDR3 nucleotides read TGTGCCAGTAGAGTGGGGAACAGGATACTTACCGGGGAGCTGTTTTTT.

This chain joins TRBV5-1 and TRBJ2-1; 12 bases line up with TRBD2. The CDR3 runs to 15 residues. After removal of 1 base from V and 6 bases from J, the junction contained 2 bases not matched to a gene. The germline gives CDR1 SGHRS, CDR2 YFSETQ. In nucleotides, the CDR3 is TGCGCCAGCAGCTTGTCTAGCGGGAGGGGCAATGAGCAGTTCTTC. Its protein is CASSLSSGRGNEQFF.

The V call is TRBV3-1 (or the pseudogene TRBV3-2), the J call TRBJ2-5; 8 positions agree with TRBD2. Germline V gene data show CDR1 as LGHDT and CDR2 as YNNKEL (reference sequence). CDR3 length: 15 residues. V was clipped by 0 bases and J by 7 bases; unmatched bases: 7. CDR3 loop: CASSQDLDRGGTQYF. The CDR3 region has the DNA TGTGCCAGCAGCCAAGACCTCGACCGGGGGGGGACCCAGTACTTC.

The V call is TRBV7-9, the J call TRBJ1-2, with TRBD1 matching 10 bases. Germline lookup yields CDR1 SEHNR and CDR2 FQNEAQ (reference sequence). After removal of 6 bases from V and 6 bases from J, the junction contained 4 bases not matched to a gene. The length of the CDR3 is 13 residues. CDR3 in DNA: TGTGCCAGCAGTTCCGACAGGGGGCATGGCTACACCTTC. Encoded protein: CASSSDRGHGYTF.

The chain uses TRBV12-5 and TRBJ2-5; 7 positions match TRBD1. The CDR3 has 14 amino acids. Germline V gene lookup returns CDR1 LGHNT and CDR2 FRNRAP. V gave up 5 bases and J gave up 7 bases; unmatched junction bases: 10. The CDR3 nucleotides are TGTGCTAGTGGTCCCGGGACAGCCGATGGGACCCAGTACTTC. Translated: CASGPGTADGTQYF.

The chain joins TRBV7-2 to TRBJ1-2, with D unresolved. Between the trimmed V and J ends, which lost 6 bases and 4 bases, there was a span of 12 bases. Germline values: CDR1 SGHTA, CDR2 FQGNSA. The CDR3 extends over 13 amino acids. The CDR3 nucleotides are TGTGCCAGCAGGATAAAACAGTTCTATGGCTACACCTTC. Amino acids: CASRIKQFYGYTF.

This clone has just one count. The CDR3 reads CASSLRRGREETQYF. CDR3 bases: TGTGCCAGCAGCTTGAGGAGGGGGAGGGAAGAGACCCAGTACTTC. The genes are TRBV5-4 and TRBJ2-5; tentative D call: TRBD2 (7 bases). Trimming left V 1 base short and J 3 bases short, with 13 bases between. The CDR3 extends over 15 amino acids. Germline assignment: CDR1 SGHNT and CDR2 YYREEE (reference sequence).

This chain links TRBV11-2 with TRBJ1-4; D call uncertain. The CDR3 covers 13 residues. The germline CDR1 and CDR2 sequences are SGHAT and FQNNGV. V was cut by 2 bases and J by 5 bases, with 6 bases left in between. CDR3 DNA sequence: TGTGCCAGCAGCTTATCTCTAAATGAAAAACTGTTTTTT. It is translated as CASSLSLNEKLFF.

This clone was observed a handful of times. This rearrangement joins TRBV7-2 to TRBJ1-5; D is possibly TRBD1 (5 bases). Germline V gene sequence: CDR1 SGHTA, CDR2 FQGNSA. Trimming stripped 4 bases from V and 3 bases from J, with 16 bases between. The length of the CDR3 is 16 residues. In DNA, the CDR3 is TGTGCCAGCAGCTCACGCAGGGCAGGGAACAATCAGCCCCAGCATTTT. Its protein product is CASSSRRAGNNQPQHF.

V usage is TRBV5-1 and J usage is TRBJ2-4; 9 bases match TRBD1. Germline V CDR1 and CDR2: SGHRS, YFSETQ. After removal of 3 bases from V and 8 bases from J, the junction contained 12 bases not matched to a gene. CDR3 length: 16 residues. CDR3 in amino acids: CASSSGGQGNRDIQYF. The CDR3 DNA is TGCGCCAGCAGCTCGGGAGGACAGGGGAATAGGGACATTCAGTACTTC.